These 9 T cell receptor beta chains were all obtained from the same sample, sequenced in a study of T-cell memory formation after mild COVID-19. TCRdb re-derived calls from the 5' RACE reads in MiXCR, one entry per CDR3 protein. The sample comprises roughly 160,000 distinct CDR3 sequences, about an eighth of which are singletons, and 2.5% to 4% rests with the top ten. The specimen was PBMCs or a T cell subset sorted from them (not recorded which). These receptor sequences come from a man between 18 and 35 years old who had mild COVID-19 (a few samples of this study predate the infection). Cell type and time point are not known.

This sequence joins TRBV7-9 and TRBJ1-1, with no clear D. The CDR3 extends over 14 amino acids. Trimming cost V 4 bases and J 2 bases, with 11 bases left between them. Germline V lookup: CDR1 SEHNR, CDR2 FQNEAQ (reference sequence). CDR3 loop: CASSSRNYNTEAFF. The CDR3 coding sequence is TGTGCCAGCAGCTCCCGGAATTATAACACTGAAGCTTTCTTT.

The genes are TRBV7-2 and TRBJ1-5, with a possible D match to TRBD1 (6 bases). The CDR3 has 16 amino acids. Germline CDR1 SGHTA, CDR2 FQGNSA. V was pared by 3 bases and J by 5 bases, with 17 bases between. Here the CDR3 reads CASSFNSGGSHQPQHF. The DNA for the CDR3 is TGTGCCAGCAGCTTTAACAGTGGGGGCTCACATCAGCCCCAGCATTTT.

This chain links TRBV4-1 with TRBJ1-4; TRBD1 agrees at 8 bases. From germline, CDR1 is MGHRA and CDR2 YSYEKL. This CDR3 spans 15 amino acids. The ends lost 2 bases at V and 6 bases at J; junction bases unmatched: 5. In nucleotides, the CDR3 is TGCGCCAGCAGCCAAACAGGGGGATTGTATGAAAAACTGTTTTTT. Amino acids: CASSQTGGLYEKLFF.

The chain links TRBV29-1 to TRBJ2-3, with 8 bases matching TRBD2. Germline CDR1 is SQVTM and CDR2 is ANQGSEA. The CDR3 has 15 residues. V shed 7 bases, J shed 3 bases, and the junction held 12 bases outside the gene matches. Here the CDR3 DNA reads TGCAGCGCCCACCCGGGGGGGCCGAGGACAGATACGCAGTATTTT. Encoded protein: CSAHPGGPRTDTQYF.

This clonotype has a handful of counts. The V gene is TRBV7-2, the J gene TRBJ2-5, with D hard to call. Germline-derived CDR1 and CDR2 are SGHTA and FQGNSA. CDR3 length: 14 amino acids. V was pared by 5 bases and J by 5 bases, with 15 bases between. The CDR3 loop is CASSTGFLEETQYF. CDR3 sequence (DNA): TGTGCCAGCAGCACCGGGTTTCTGGAGGAGACCCAGTACTTC.

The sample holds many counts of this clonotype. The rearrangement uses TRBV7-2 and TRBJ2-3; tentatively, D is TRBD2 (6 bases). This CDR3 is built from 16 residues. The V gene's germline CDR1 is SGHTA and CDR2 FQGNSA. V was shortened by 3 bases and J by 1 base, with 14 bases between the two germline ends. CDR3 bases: TGTGCCAGCAGCTTTCTCGGGGGTTGGGGCACAGATACGCAGTATTTT. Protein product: CASSFLGGWGTDTQYF.

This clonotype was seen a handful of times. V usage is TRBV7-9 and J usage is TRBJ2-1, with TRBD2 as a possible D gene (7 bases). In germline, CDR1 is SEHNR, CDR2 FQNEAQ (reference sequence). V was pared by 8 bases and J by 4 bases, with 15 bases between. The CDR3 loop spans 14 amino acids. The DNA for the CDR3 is TGTGCCAGCGTACAGGGAGGGTTTTACAATGAGCAGTTCTTC. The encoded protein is CASVQGGFYNEQFF.

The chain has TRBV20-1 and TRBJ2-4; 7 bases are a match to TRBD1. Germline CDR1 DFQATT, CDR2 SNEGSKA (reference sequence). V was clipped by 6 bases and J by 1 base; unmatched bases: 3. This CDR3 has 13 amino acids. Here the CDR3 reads CSAIQGAKNIQYF. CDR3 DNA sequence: TGCAGTGCAATACAGGGGGCCAAAAACATTCAGTACTTC.

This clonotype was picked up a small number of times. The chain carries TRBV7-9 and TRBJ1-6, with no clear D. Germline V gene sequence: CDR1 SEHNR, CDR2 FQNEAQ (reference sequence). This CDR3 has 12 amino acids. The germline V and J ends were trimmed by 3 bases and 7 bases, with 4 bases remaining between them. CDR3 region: CASSFQNSPLHF. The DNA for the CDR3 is TGTGCCAGCAGCTTCCAGAATTCACCCCTCCACTTT.